These 15 T cell receptor beta chains share one sample of origin, sequenced in a study of blood T cell repertoires in COVID-19. Assay: immunoSEQ multiplex PCR; the TCRdb copy retains only in-frame clones and omits some. Counted here are about 270,000 clones, about four fifths occurring once; the ten biggest clones make up roughly 9.4%. The sequenced sample consisted of peripheral blood. These receptors all stem from a woman aged 45 to 65 who had recovered from COVID-19.

The rearrangement uses TRBV27 and TRBJ2-7, with 7 bases aligning to TRBD2. The V gene's germline CDR1 is MNHEY and CDR2 SMNVEV (reference sequence). With V trimmed by 3 bases and J by 3 bases, 2 bases remained unmatched. The CDR3 spans 13 residues. The CDR3 nucleotides are TGTGCCAGCAGTTTCGCTAGCGGCTACGAGCAGTACTTC. Amino acid sequence: CASSFASGYEQYF.

This chain links TRBV11-3 with TRBJ1-3; 7 bases map to TRBD1. The germline gives CDR1 SGHNT, CDR2 YENEEA. CDR3 size: 12 residues. With 9 bases clipped from V and 4 bases from J, the junction kept 3 bases outside the gene matches. The CDR3: CASTGDGNTIYF. The CDR3 DNA reads TGTGCCAGTACAGGGGACGGAAACACCATATATTTT. The complete variable domain, with remaining parts taken from reference TRBV11-3 and TRBJ1-3, reads EAGVVQSPRYKIIEKKQPVAFWCNPISGHNTLYWYLQNLGQGPELLIRYENEEAVDDSQLPKDRFSAERLKGVDSTLKIQPAELGDSAVYLCASTGDGNTIYFGEGSWLTVV.

The J gene is TRBJ2-7, the V gene TRBV29-1, with 9 bases that match TRBD1. Germline V gene lookup returns CDR1 SQVTM and CDR2 ANQGSEA. The junction had 8 bases not matched to a gene; V was cut back by 6 bases and J by 2 bases. There are 14 residues in the CDR3. The CDR3 reads CSVVVGTGTYEQYF. The CDR3 region has the DNA TGCAGCGTCGTAGTAGGGACAGGGACCTACGAGCAGTACTTC.

The gene calls are TRBV9 and TRBJ1-5; the match to TRBD1 covers 7 bases. CDR1 and CDR2 from the germline V gene are SGDLS and YYNGEE. CDR3 size: 15 residues. Trimming cost V 2 bases and J 6 bases; bases outside gene matches: 8. Here the CDR3 reads CASSVGDRESQPQHF. As DNA, the CDR3 is TGTGCCAGCAGCGTGGGTGACAGGGAAAGTCAGCCCCAGCATTTT. Variable domain in full (rest from reference TRBV9 and TRBJ1-5): DSGVTQTPKHLITATGQRVTLRCSPRSGDLSVYWYQQSLDQGLQFLIQYYNGEERAKGNILERFSAQQFPDLHSELNLSSLELGDSALYFCASSVGDRESQPQHFGDGTRLSIL.

The genes are TRBV28 and TRBJ2-3; 11 bases align to TRBD2. This CDR3 has 14 residues. After removal of 7 bases from V and 0 bases from J, the junction contained 0 bases not matched to a gene. Germline loops: CDR1 MDHEN, CDR2 SYDVKM. CDR3 bases: TGTGCCAGCACTAGCGGGAGGAGCACAGATACGCAGTATTTT. It yields the protein CASTSGRSTDTQYF.

The chain has TRBV29-1 and TRBJ2-1, with 9 bases lining up with TRBD2. There are 14 residues in the CDR3. Germline loops: CDR1 SQVTM, CDR2 ANQGSEA. Trimming took 7 bases from V and 5 from J; bases not matched to a gene: 9. The chain's CDR3 is CSAKRGGGDNEQFF. DNA for the CDR3: TGCAGCGCCAAACGGGGCGGGGGGGACAATGAGCAGTTCTTC.

The chain is built from TRBV7-2 and TRBJ2-5; TRBD1 agrees at 9 bases. CDR1 is SGHTA, CDR2 FQGNSA, per germline. The CDR3 length is 13 residues. Trimming cost V 4 bases and J 6 bases; bases outside gene matches: 3. CDR3 loop: CASSSDRGQTQYF. DNA of the CDR3: TGTGCCAGCAGCTCGGACAGGGGACAGACCCAGTACTTC. Looking up the rest from reference TRBV7-2 and TRBJ2-5 gives the full variable domain: GAGVSQSPSNKVTEKGKDVELRCDPISGHTALYWYRQSLGQGLEFLIYFQGNSAPDKSGLPSDRFSAERTGGSVSTLTIQRTQQEDSAVYLCASSSDRGQTQYFGPGTRLLVL.

This clone was counted a few times. The chain couples TRBV28 to TRBJ2-2; tentative D call: TRBD2 (6 bases). V lost 5 bases and J lost 4, with 14 bases in between. This CDR3 has 15 amino acids. Germline V gene lookup returns CDR1 MDHEN and CDR2 SYDVKM. The chain's CDR3 is CASSPPGGPTGELFF. CDR3 in DNA: TGTGCCAGCAGTCCCCCCGGGGGACCCACCGGGGAGCTGTTTTTT.

This rearrangement joins TRBV11-3 to TRBJ1-3; 9 nucleotides match TRBD1. The CDR3 is 14 residues long. Germline assignment: CDR1 SGHNT and CDR2 YENEEA. The junction had 3 bases not matched to a gene; V was cut back by 3 bases and J by 6 bases. CDR3 amino acids: CASSFTGGENTIYF. The CDR3 DNA follows: TGTGCCAGCAGCTTCACAGGGGGCGAAAACACCATATATTTT. Looking up the rest from reference TRBV11-3 and TRBJ1-3 gives the full variable domain: EAGVVQSPRYKIIEKKQPVAFWCNPISGHNTLYWYLQNLGQGPELLIRYENEEAVDDSQLPKDRFSAERLKGVDSTLKIQPAELGDSAVYLCASSFTGGENTIYFGEGSWLTVV.

This sequence joins TRBV19 and TRBJ2-1; no clear D gene. Trimming removed 2 bases from V and 1 base from J, with 9 bases in between. Germline CDR1 LNHDA, CDR2 SQIVND (reference sequence). The CDR3 sequence is 15 residues long. The CDR3 DNA is TGTGCCAGTAGTATAAGCCTATCATCCTACAATGAGCAGTTCTTC. This encodes CASSISLSSYNEQFF. The full variable domain, completed using reference TRBV19 and TRBJ2-1, is DGGITQSPKYLFRKEGQNVTLSCEQNLNHDAMYWYRQDPGQGLRLIYYSQIVNDFQKGDIAEGYSVSREKKESFPLTVTSAQKNPTAFYLCASSISLSSYNEQFFGPGTRLTVL.

V is TRBV7-3 and J is TRBJ1-6; no firm D call. The V end was cut by 1 base, the J end by 7 bases, with 11 bases between. In germline, CDR1 is SGHTA, CDR2 FQGTGA. CDR3 length: 15 residues. The CDR3 DNA sequence: TGTGCCAGCAGCTTAAACTCGGGAGCGAATTCACCCCTCCACTTT. Translated, it gives CASSLNSGANSPLHF.

The V and J genes are TRBV4-1 and TRBJ1-2, with 8 positions matching TRBD1. The CDR3 is made up of 18 amino acids. V lost 2 bases, J lost 6 bases, and 17 bases stayed unmatched. Germline lookup yields CDR1 MGHRA and CDR2 YSYEKL. CDR3 amino acids: CASSQPQGQDGGGNGYTF. CDR3 nucleotides: TGCGCCAGCAGCCAACCCCAGGGACAGGACGGGGGTGGGAATGGCTACACCTTC.

This sequence joins TRBV20-1 and TRBJ2-7; D unclear. The germline V gene has CDR1 DFQATT and CDR2 SNEGSKA (reference sequence). CDR3 size: 11 residues. Deletions cut 5 bases from V and 6 bases from J, with 11 bases between. The CDR3 region has the DNA TGCAGTGCTTACCTCTCCGGCGAGCAGTACTTC. Translated: CSAYLSGEQYF.

The CDR3 DNA follows: TGCGCCAGCAGCCAGAACCTAGCGGGAGAGGTCCAGTACTTC. This gives the protein CASSQNLAGEVQYF. The V call is TRBV4-3, the J call TRBJ2-5; 10 nucleotides agree with TRBD2. This CDR3 comprises 14 residues. V lost 3 bases to trimming and J lost 10 bases; unmatched junction nucleotides: 8. Looked up from germline, CDR1 is LGHNA and CDR2 is YSLEER.

The chain employs TRBV3-1 (or the pseudogene TRBV3-2) and TRBJ1-6; D gene unclear. The CDR3 has 15 residues. The V gene's germline CDR1 is LGHDT and CDR2 YNNKEL (reference sequence). V lost 2 bases and J 7 bases, leaving 12 bases between the germline ends. In DNA, the CDR3 is TGTGCCAGCAGCCAATTGGGCAGGCTAAATTCACCCCTCCACTTT. It is translated as CASSQLGRLNSPLHF.